This T cell receptor (beta chain) was sequenced during a study of blood T cells in healthy people across ages. The germline CDR1 and CDR2 sequences are SGDLS and YYNGEE. With 1 base removed from V and 2 bases from J, the gap between germline ends came to 19 bases. This CDR3 has 17 residues. PCR was performed a second time for 7 to 11 cycles using a sample-barcoded 5' primer and a J-beta primer mix. The template-switch adaptor, which had 12 random nucleotides, put a tag on each cDNA molecule. Using its own MiXCR run on the 5' RACE reads, TCRdb lists one record per CDR3 protein. The data contain some 1.4 million distinct CDR3 sequences, around 42% of them singletons. This clonotype occurred a few times.

The chain carries TRBV9 and TRBJ2-7; D may be TRBD2 (6 bases). Sequenced input: blood. This TCR derives from a woman in her late teens or twenties in good health. CDR3 residues: CASSVPGPGRGPYEQYF. The CDR3, as DNA: TGTGCCAGCAGCGTACCGGGGCCCGGGAGAGGGCCCTACGAGCAGTACTTC. Full variable domain (outside the CDR3, taken from reference TRBV9 and TRBJ2-7): DSGVTQTPKHLITATGQRVTLRCSPRSGDLSVYWYQQSLDQGLQFLIQYYNGEERAKGNILERFSAQQFPDLHSELNLSSLELGDSALYFCASSVPGPGRGPYEQYFGPGTRLTVT.